Below, 4 T cell receptor beta chains from the same sample are listed, as sequenced in a study of shared clonotypes between healthy human individuals. Profiled with immunoSEQ multiplex PCR; TCRdb holds only in-frame clones, not every one. The table has 490,000 or so clones, around 80% seen once. Sequenced input: PBMCs. The source is a woman in her thirties or forties in good health. Some clones in this sample may be carry-over from other donors' samples.

This clone was recorded a few times. The V and J genes are TRBV19 and TRBJ1-5; TRBD1 matches at 7 bases. The CDR3 extends over 14 amino acids. Looked up from germline, CDR1 is LNHDA and CDR2 is SQIVND (reference sequence). The V segment lost 6 bases and the J segment 7 bases; nucleotides outside the gene matches: 9. CDR3: CASSTDRVGQPQHF. The CDR3 bases are TGTGCCAGTAGCACCGACAGGGTCGGACAGCCCCAGCATTTT.

The chain recombines TRBV28 with TRBJ2-7; possibly TRBD1 for D (6 bases). Trimming removed 8 bases at V and 4 bases at J, with 12 bases between. The CDR3 covers 12 residues. CDR1 is MDHEN, CDR2 SYDVKM, per germline. CDR3: CASSGARYEQYF. For the CDR3, the DNA is TGTGCCAGCTCAGGGGCGCGGTACGAGCAGTACTTC.

The chain carries TRBV18 and TRBJ2-5; no definite D call. Trimming removed 3 bases at V and 4 bases at J, with 18 bases between. Germline CDR1 and CDR2: KGHSH and LQKENI. The CDR3 is 16 amino acids. The CDR3 here is CASSPTAEGLLETQYF. DNA of the CDR3: TGTGCCAGCTCACCGACGGCGGAAGGGCTATTAGAGACCCAGTACTTC.

This chain uses TRBV6-6 with TRBJ1-5; a weak D match, TRBD1 (6 bases). CDR1 MNHNY and CDR2 SVGAGI come from the germline V gene (reference sequence). Trimming stripped 6 bases from V and 5 bases from J, with 11 bases between. This CDR3 contains 13 residues. The CDR3 DNA follows: TGTGCCAGCAGAACCGACAGGCATCAGCCCCAGCATTTT. This gives the protein CASRTDRHQPQHF.